These 18 T cell receptor beta chains originate from one sample sequenced in a study of beta chain features in type 1 diabetes. General study results and limits: Among all four CD4+ subsets, Type 1 diabetes patients had TCRB CDR3s that were moderately but significantly shorter.

What was sequenced were expressed TCRB transcripts, since all of the isolated RNA had been reverse transcribed. Some clones are missing from TCRdb's copy, which holds only in-frame ones; the method was immunoSEQ multiplex PCR. Here the sample spans about 640,000 clones, around an eighth being singletons. These TCRs' antigens remain unknown. Sequencing used naive CD4+ T cells from blood. These TCRs come from a man aged 25 to 40 with type 1 diabetes.

The chain has TRBV5-1 and TRBJ2-5; 10 nucleotides line up with TRBD2. Trimming cost V 4 bases and J 9 bases; bases outside gene matches: 15. Looked up from germline, CDR1 is SGHRS and CDR2 is YFSETQ. This CDR3 has 16 amino acids. CDR3 in DNA: TGCGCCAGCAGCATGGTATCTAGCGGGGGCCTGCTGGCCCAGTACTTC. Its translation: CASSMVSSGGLLAQYF.

This chain links TRBV6-6 with TRBJ1-3, with D maybe TRBD1 (5 bases). This CDR3 contains 13 residues. Germline V gives CDR1 MNHNY, CDR2 SVGAGI (reference sequence). V shed 7 bases and J shed 4 bases, with 11 bases lying between them. As DNA, the CDR3 is TGTGCCAGCACCTCGGGGACGGGAAACACCATATATTTT. Translated, it gives CASTSGTGNTIYF.

There are a few counts of this clone. The chain recombines TRBV30 with TRBJ2-1; D is undetermined. V gave up 5 bases and J gave up 7 bases, with 12 bases separating them. Germline V CDR1 and CDR2: GTSNPN, SVGIG (reference sequence). CDR3 length: 12 amino acids. The CDR3 sequence is CAWGPLGNEQFF. The DNA for the CDR3 is TGTGCCTGGGGCCCCCTAGGTAATGAGCAGTTCTTC.

The sample holds a few counts of this clone. V and J are TRBV7-2 and TRBJ2-1, with a tentative D call TRBD2 (6 bases). The germline V gene has CDR1 SGHTA and CDR2 FQGNSA. The CDR3 runs 16 residues. Trimming took 4 bases from V and 8 from J, leaving 21 bases between them. The CDR3: CASSWLPAGGPYEQFF. The CDR3 coding sequence is TGTGCCAGCAGCTGGCTACCGGCCGGGGGACCCTATGAGCAGTTCTTC. Using reference TRBV7-2 and TRBJ2-1 for the parts outside the CDR3, the full variable domain is GAGVSQSPSNKVTEKGKDVELRCDPISGHTALYWYRQSLGQGLEFLIYFQGNSAPDKSGLPSDRFSAERTGGSVSTLTIQRTQQEDSAVYLCASSWLPAGGPYEQFFGPGTRLTVL.

V and J are TRBV5-4 and TRBJ2-5, with a tentative D call TRBD1 (5 bases). The V gene lost 1 base and the J gene lost 3 bases, with 10 bases spanning the gap. CDR1 is SGHNT and CDR2 is YYREEE in the germline V gene (reference sequence). The CDR3 is 14 residues long. CDR3 protein: CASSLNPGKETQYF. CDR3 bases: TGTGCCAGCAGCTTGAATCCAGGGAAAGAGACCCAGTACTTC.

CDR3 nucleotides: TGCGCCAGCAGCCAAACCCTCGCGGGGGGGAGCTCCTACGAGCAGTACTTC. Protein sequence: CASSQTLAGGSSYEQYF. V gene TRBV4-3 combines with J gene TRBJ2-7; 9 positions agree with TRBD2. The germline V gene encodes CDR1 LGHNA and CDR2 YSLEER. The CDR3 spans 17 residues. J gave up 0 bases and V 2 bases, and 8 bases lay outside the gene matches.

This clone was seen only a few times. V is TRBV5-4 and J is TRBJ2-7, with 8 bases aligning to TRBD2. The V segment lost 0 bases and the J segment 5 bases; nucleotides outside the gene matches: 10. Germline V CDR1 and CDR2: SGHNT, YYREEE (reference sequence). This CDR3 is built from 16 residues. CDR3: CASSLAAGGVGNEQYF. DNA of the CDR3: TGTGCCAGCAGCTTGGCCGCGGGGGGCGTGGGCAACGAGCAGTACTTC. The full variable domain, with the rest looked up from reference TRBV5-4 and TRBJ2-7, is ETGVTQSPTHLIKTRGQQVTLRCSSQSGHNTVSWYQQALGQGPQFIFQYYREEENGRGNFPPRFSGLQFPNYSSELNVNALELDDSALYLCASSLAAGGVGNEQYFGPGTRLTVT.

A few counts support this clone. V is TRBV4-3 and J is TRBJ2-2, with D perhaps TRBD1 (6 bases). The CDR3 has 20 residues. V lost 3 bases, J lost 0 bases, and 23 bases lay in between. Germline assignment: CDR1 LGHNA and CDR2 YSLEER. The CDR3 is CASSHSGVSLGHANTGELFF. Written as DNA, the CDR3 is TGCGCCAGCAGCCACAGCGGAGTGAGTTTGGGACACGCGAACACCGGGGAGCTGTTTTTT.

The gene calls are TRBV7-2 and TRBJ2-5; D remains unclear. The germline gives CDR1 SGHTA, CDR2 FQGNSA. The V gene lost 5 bases and the J gene lost 4 bases, with 17 bases spanning the gap. The CDR3 is 15 amino acids. The CDR3 region has the DNA TGTGCCAGCAGCCCCTCGTCTGGGGTTCGAGAGACCCAGTACTTC. It codes for CASSPSSGVRETQYF.

V usage is TRBV4-1 and J usage is TRBJ2-7, with a possible D match to TRBD1 (6 bases). Trimming cost V 0 bases and J 5 bases, with 23 bases left between them. The germline V gene encodes CDR1 MGHRA and CDR2 YSYEKL. The CDR3 extends over 18 amino acids. Here the CDR3 reads CASSQDWERIQGVNEQYF. DNA for the CDR3: TGCGCCAGCAGCCAAGATTGGGAACGCATACAGGGAGTGAACGAGCAGTACTTC.

The chain joins TRBV19 to TRBJ1-2; tentatively, D is TRBD1 (6 bases). The CDR3 runs to 14 residues. With 3 bases removed from V and 3 bases from J, the gap between germline ends came to 11 bases. The germline CDR1 and CDR2 sequences are LNHDA and SQIVND (reference sequence). Here the CDR3 DNA reads TGTGCCAGTAGTATGAACAGGGACGACTATGGCTACACCTTC. Translation: CASSMNRDDYGYTF.

V usage is TRBV21-1 and J usage is TRBJ2-7; TRBD1 is taken as the D call from the table, unchecked against the DNA. TRBV21-1 is deemed a pseudogene. The CDR3 loop spans 13 amino acids. CDR3 sequence reads: CASQDRGHYEQYF. CDR3 coding DNA: TGTGCCAGCCAGGACAGGGGGCATTACGAGCAGTACTTC.

The chain employs TRBV10-1 and TRBJ2-5; 7 bases fit TRBD1. The germline V gene encodes CDR1 WNHNN and CDR2 SYGVQD (reference sequence). The CDR3 spans 13 residues. Trimming at V came to 5 bases and at J to 1 base, leaving 1 base not matched to a gene. The DNA for the CDR3 is TGCGCCAGCAGTCGGGACAGCCAAGAGACCCAGTACTTC. It codes for CASSRDSQETQYF.

The chain joins TRBV7-2 to TRBJ2-7; a weak D match, TRBD2 (6 bases). The CDR3 spans 12 residues. V lost 5 bases and J lost 7, with 12 bases in between. Germline CDR1 SGHTA, CDR2 FQGNSA. The CDR3 nucleotides read TGTGCCAGCAGCCCACCCCGGGGGGAGCAGTACTTC. Translated, it gives CASSPPRGEQYF.

The J gene is TRBJ1-2, the V gene TRBV7-9; weak D call: TRBD1 (6 bases). Deletions cut 5 bases from V and 6 bases from J, with 19 bases between. There are 15 residues in the CDR3. CDR1 and CDR2 from the germline V gene are SEHNR and FQNEAQ (reference sequence). The DNA for the CDR3 is TGTGCCAGCAGCACCAGTCCCTGGACAGTAGATGGCTACACCTTC. Translated: CASSTSPWTVDGYTF.

The rearrangement links TRBV4-2 to TRBJ2-5; 8 nucleotides align to TRBD1. The germline V gene encodes CDR1 LGHNA and CDR2 YNFKEQ. This CDR3 has 15 amino acids. The junction had 7 bases not matched to a gene; V was cut back by 4 bases and J by 3 bases. The CDR3 DNA is TGTGCCAGCAGCCGAAACGGACAGGGAGAAGAGACCCAGTACTTC. Translating gives CASSRNGQGEETQYF.

The chain joins TRBV11-2 to TRBJ1-5; D is unclear. CDR3 length: 15 residues. Trimming pared 3 bases from V and 4 bases from J, leaving 13 bases between. Per germline, CDR1 SGHAT and CDR2 FQNNGV. In nucleotides, the CDR3 is TGTGCCAGCAGCTTGGGGTATAATCTTAATCAGCCCCAGCATTTT. Its translation: CASSLGYNLNQPQHF.

This clone turned up a few times. V and J are TRBV7-2 and TRBJ1-2; 9 nucleotides agree with TRBD1. V dropped 5 bases and J dropped 5; count of bases not matched to a gene: 6. Per germline, CDR1 SGHTA and CDR2 FQGNSA. The CDR3 is made up of 14 amino acids. CDR3 in DNA: TGTGCCAGCAGCCTCCAGACAGGGGGATATGGCTACACCTTC. Amino acids: CASSLQTGGYGYTF.